The present T cell receptor beta chain was sequenced within a study of cytomegalovirus exposure and HLA in healthy donors. Findings and caveats of the study: Most of the TCR beta V segments (in an earlier analysis) were productive either about 87% or about 30% of the time. With later analysis, a missense DCLRE1C variant became linked to TCR beta V- and J-gene trimming. It was shown in a later analysis that HLA-associated TCR beta chains were more clonally expanded than other, equally common chains.

The PCR used 60 Vbeta and 13 Jbeta primers. Profiling relied on immunoSEQ multiplex PCR, and the TCRdb table lists in-frame clones only, not all of them. The sample records some 110,000 clones, about 16% being singletons. Trimming took off 4 bases at V and 4 bases at J, with 13 bases between the two ends. CDR1 MNHEY and CDR2 SVGAGI come from the germline V gene. This CDR3 region has 14 residues. This clone showed up just a few times. Its antigen is unidentified. The sequenced sample was PBMCs. V usage is TRBV6-5 and J usage is TRBJ1-2, with D tentatively TRBD1 (5 bases). The TCR was taken from a female donor in good health and CMV-seronegative. CDR3 sequence: CASSSPGTLYGYTF. CDR3 bases: TGTGCCAGCAGTTCTCCCGGGACTCTCTATGGCTACACCTTC.